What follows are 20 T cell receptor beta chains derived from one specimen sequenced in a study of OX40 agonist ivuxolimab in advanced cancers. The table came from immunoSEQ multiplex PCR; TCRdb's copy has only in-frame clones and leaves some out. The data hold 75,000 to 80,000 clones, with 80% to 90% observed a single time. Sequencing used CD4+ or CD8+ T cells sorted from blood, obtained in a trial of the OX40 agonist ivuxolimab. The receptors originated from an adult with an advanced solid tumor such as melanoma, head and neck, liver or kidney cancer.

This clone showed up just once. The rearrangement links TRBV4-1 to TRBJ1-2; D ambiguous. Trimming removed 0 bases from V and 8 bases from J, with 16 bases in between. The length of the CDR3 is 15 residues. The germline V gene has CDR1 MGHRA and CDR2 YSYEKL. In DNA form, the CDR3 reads TGCGCCAGCAGCCAAGATGCAGAACCCTCGAGGGGCTACACCTTC. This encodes CASSQDAEPSRGYTF.

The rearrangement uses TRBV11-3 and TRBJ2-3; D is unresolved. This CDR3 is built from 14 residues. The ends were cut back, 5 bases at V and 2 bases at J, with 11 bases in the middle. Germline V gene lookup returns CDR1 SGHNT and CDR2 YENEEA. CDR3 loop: CASSPLSSTDTQYF. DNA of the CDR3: TGTGCCAGCAGCCCCCTTTCATCCACAGATACGCAGTATTTT.

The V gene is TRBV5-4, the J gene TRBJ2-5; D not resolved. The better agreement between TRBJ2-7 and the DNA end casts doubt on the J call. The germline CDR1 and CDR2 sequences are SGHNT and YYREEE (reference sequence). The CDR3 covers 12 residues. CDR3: CASSLTSYEQYF. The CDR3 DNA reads TGTGCCAGCAGCCTCACCTCCTACGAGCAGTACTTC.

The CDR3 loop reads CASGGVTGGGVDLWDTEAFF. CDR3 nucleotide sequence: TGTGCCAGCGGAGGGGTCACCGGGGGTGGAGTGGACCTTTGGGACACTGAAGCTTTCTTT. The gene calls are TRBV28 and TRBJ1-1; a weak D match, TRBD1 (5 bases). V was shortened by 8 bases and J by 3 bases, with 34 bases between the two germline ends. CDR3 length: 20 residues. Germline V gives CDR1 MDHEN, CDR2 SYDVKM.

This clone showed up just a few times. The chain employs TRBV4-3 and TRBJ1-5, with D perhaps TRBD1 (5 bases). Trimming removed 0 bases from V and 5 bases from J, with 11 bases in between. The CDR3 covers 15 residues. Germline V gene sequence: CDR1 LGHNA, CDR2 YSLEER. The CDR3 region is CASSQDGGGDQPQHF. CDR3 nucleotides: TGCGCCAGCAGCCAAGATGGGGGTGGGGATCAGCCCCAGCATTTT.

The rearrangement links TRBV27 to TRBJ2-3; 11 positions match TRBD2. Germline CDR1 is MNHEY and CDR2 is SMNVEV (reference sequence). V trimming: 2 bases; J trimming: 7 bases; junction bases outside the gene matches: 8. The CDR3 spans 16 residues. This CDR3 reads CASSLTSGGPTYTQYF. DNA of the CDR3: TGTGCCAGCAGTTTAACTAGCGGGGGACCAACGTATACGCAGTATTTT.

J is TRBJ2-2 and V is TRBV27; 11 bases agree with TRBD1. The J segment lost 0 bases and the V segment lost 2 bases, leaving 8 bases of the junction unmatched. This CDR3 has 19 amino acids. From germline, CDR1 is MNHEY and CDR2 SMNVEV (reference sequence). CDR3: CASSLVRDRGVPNTGELFF. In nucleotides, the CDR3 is TGTGCCAGCAGTTTAGTAAGGGACAGGGGGGTTCCGAACACCGGGGAGCTGTTTTTT.

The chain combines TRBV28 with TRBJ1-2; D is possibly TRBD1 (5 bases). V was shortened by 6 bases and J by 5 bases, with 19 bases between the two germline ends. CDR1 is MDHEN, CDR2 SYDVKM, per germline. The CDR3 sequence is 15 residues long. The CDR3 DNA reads TGTGCCAGCAGATACCCCCTGGGGGAATTGTATGGCTACACCTTC. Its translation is CASRYPLGELYGYTF.

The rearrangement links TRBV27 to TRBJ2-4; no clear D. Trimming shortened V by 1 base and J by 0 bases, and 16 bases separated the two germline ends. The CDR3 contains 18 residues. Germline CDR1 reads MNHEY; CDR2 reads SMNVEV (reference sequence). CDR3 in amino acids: CASSLWRLLRLAKNIQYF. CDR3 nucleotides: TGTGCCAGCAGTTTATGGCGCCTTCTGAGGCTAGCCAAAAACATTCAGTACTTC.

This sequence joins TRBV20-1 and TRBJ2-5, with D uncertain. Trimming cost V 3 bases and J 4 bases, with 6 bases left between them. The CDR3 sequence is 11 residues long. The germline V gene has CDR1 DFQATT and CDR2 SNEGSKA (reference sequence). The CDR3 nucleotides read TGCAGTGCTAGGTCGGGAGAGACCCAGTACTTC. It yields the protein CSARSGETQYF.

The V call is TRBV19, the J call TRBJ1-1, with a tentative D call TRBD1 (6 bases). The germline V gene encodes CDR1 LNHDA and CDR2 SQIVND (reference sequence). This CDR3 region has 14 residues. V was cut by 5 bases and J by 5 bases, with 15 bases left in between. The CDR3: CASSPSSTGTEAFF. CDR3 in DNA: TGTGCCAGTAGTCCGAGCTCAACAGGGACTGAAGCTTTCTTT.

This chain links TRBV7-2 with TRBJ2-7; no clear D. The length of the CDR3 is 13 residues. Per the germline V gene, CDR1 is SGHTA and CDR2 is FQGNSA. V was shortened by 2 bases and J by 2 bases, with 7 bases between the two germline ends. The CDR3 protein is CASSLMVTYEQYF. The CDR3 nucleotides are TGTGCCAGCAGCTTAATGGTTACCTACGAGCAGTACTTC. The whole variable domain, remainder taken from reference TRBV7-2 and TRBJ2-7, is GAGVSQSPSNKVTEKGKDVELRCDPISGHTALYWYRQSLGQGLEFLIYFQGNSAPDKSGLPSDRFSAERTGGSVSTLTIQRTQQEDSAVYLCASSLMVTYEQYFGPGTRLTVT.

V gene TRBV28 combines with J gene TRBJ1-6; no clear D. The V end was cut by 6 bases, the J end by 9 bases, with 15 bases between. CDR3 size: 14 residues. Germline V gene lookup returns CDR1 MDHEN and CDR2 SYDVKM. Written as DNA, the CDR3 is TGTGCCAGCAGCCGAGGGAGAGCCCTTTCACCCCTCCACTTT. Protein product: CASSRGRALSPLHF.

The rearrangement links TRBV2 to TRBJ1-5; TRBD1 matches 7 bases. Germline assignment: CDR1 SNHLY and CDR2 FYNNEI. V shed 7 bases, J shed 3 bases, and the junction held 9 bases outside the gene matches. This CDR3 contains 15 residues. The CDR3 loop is CASTKRGQDNQPQHF. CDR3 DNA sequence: TGTGCCAGCACTAAAAGAGGACAGGACAATCAGCCCCAGCATTTT.

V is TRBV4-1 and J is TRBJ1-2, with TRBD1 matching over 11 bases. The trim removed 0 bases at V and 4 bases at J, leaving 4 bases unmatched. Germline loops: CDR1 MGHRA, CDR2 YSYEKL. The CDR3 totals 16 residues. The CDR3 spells CASSQEGTGGFYGYTF. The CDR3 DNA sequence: TGCGCCAGCAGCCAAGAGGGGACAGGGGGATTCTATGGCTACACCTTC.

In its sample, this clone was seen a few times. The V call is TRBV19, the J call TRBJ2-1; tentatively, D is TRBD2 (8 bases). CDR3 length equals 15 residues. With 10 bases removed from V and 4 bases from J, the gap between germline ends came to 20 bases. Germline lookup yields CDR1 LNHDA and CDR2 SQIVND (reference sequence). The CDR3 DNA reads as TGTGCCACCAAACTTCGGGAGGGGGCGTACAATGAGCAGTTCTTC. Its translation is CATKLREGAYNEQFF.

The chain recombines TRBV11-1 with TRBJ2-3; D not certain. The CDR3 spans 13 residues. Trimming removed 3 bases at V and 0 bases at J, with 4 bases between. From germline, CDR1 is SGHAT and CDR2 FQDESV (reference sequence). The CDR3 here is CASSFGSTDTQYF. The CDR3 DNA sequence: TGTGCCAGCAGCTTCGGTAGCACAGATACGCAGTATTTT.

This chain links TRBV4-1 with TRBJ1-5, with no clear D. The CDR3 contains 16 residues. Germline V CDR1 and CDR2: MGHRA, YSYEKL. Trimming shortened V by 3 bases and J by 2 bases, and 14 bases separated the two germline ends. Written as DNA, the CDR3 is TGCGCCAGCAGCCAGACCGGGCCCGGGGGCAATCAGCCCCAGCATTTT. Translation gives CASSQTGPGGNQPQHF.

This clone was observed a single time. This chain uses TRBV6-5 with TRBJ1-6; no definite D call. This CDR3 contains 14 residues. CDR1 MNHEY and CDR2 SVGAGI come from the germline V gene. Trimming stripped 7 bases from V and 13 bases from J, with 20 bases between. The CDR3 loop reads CASKARQDSAPLHF. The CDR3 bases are TGTGCCAGCAAAGCCCGCCAGGATTCGGCCCCCCTCCACTTT.

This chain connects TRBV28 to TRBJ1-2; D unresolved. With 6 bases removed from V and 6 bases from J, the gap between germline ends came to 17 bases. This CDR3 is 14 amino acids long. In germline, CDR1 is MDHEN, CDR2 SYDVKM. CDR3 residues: CASSIYSGGNGYTF. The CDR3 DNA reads TGTGCCAGCAGCATCTATTCGGGAGGGAATGGCTACACCTTC.